These T cell receptor beta chains were read from a single sample in a study of shared clonotypes between healthy human individuals. Libraries were prepared by immunoSEQ multiplex PCR; TCRdb keeps only in-frame clonotypes and omits some of them. The top ten hold 0.6% to 0.75% of the sample, which has roughly 1,000,000 clones, approximately 80% seen once. Material for sequencing was memory CD4+ T cells from PBMCs. These receptors came from a man in his late teens or twenties in good health. Some clones in this sample may be carry-over from other donors' samples. Each CDR3 is given with its conserved first and last residue. D genes are given only for firm matches. Some rows mark clone size as missing; the rest say once, few, many or name a class of expanded clone.

TRBD2	TRBV11-2	TRBJ2-7	few	TGTGCCAGCAGCGACAACCCAACTAGCGGATTTTACTACGAGCAGTACTTC	CASSDNPTSGFYYEQYF
NA	TRBV6-5	TRBJ1-2	NA	TGTGCCATCTCGTCGCAACAGGGTCATGGCTACACCTTC	CAISSQQGHGYTF
NA	TRBV5-1	TRBJ1-2	NA	TGCGCCAGCAGCCCGAGGGAGGGTGGCTACACCTTC	CASSPREGGYTF
NA	TRBV5-1	TRBJ2-4	NA	TGCGCCAGCAGCTTGGCTCAGGGCATTCAGTACTTC	CASSLAQGIQYF
NA	TRBV9	TRBJ2-1	NA	TGTGCCAGCAGCGTAGTTTCGTCTAGCAATGAGCAGTTCTTC	CASSVVSSSNEQFF
NA	TRBV27	TRBJ2-2	NA	TGTGCCAGCAGTTTAGCTGGGGTCAACACCGGGGAGCTGTTTTTT	CASSLAGVNTGELFF
TRBD1	TRBV28	TRBJ1-5	NA	TGTGCCAGCAGATCCCCTGGGGGACAGGGCGGCAATCAGCCCCAGCATTTT	CASRSPGGQGGNQPQHF
NA	TRBV4-2	TRBJ2-7	NA	TGTGCCAGCAGCCAACTGGGGTCCTCCTACGAGCAGTACTTC	CASSQLGSSYEQYF
NA	TRBV28	TRBJ1-4	NA	TGTGCCAGCAGTTCCCCGGGAGGGGGGGAAAAACTGTTTTTT	CASSSPGGGEKLFF
NA	TRBV5-1	TRBJ2-7	NA	TGCGCCAGCAGCTTGGCCTTTGGCGACTACGAGCAGTACTTC	CASSLAFGDYEQYF
TRBD2	TRBV5-4	TRBJ2-7	few	TGTGCCAGCAGCCGGACTAGCGGGGAGATCTACGAGCAGTACTTC	CASSRTSGEIYEQYF
TRBD1	TRBV2	TRBJ1-2	NA	TGTGCCAGCAGTGAAGCGGGGACAGACTTTTATGGCTACACCTTC	CASSEAGTDFYGYTF
NA	TRBV5-6	TRBJ1-1	many	TGTGCCAGCAGCTTGGGGTCGAACACTGAAGCTTTCTTT	CASSLGSNTEAFF
NA	TRBV28	TRBJ2-1	NA	TGTGCCAGCAACGTAAGGAATGAGCAGTTCTTC	CASNVRNEQFF
NA	TRBV5-6	TRBJ1-2	NA	TGTGCCAGCAGCCCGAAATCGCCGGCAAACTATGGCTACACCTTC	CASSPKSPANYGYTF
NA	TRBV10-3	TRBJ2-2	NA	TGTGCCGTGCGAGGACTGTCGGACACCGGGGAGCTGTTTTTT	CAVRGLSDTGELFF
TRBD2	TRBV30	TRBJ2-7	NA	TGTGCCTGGAGTAGCGGGAGCGTCCCCTACGAGCAGTACTTC	CAWSSGSVPYEQYF
NA	TRBV25-1	TRBJ1-2	few	TGTGCCAGCAAGGATCCCAGGGGATATGGCTACACCTTC	CASKDPRGYGYTF
TRBD1	TRBV5-1	TRBJ2-3	NA	TGCGCCAGCAGCCCTACAGGGGGCACAGATACGCAGTATTTT	CASSPTGGTDTQYF
NA	TRBV19	TRBJ2-1	NA	TGTGCCAGTAGTATAGGGAGGGTGTTAGGGGAGCAGTTCTTC	CASSIGRVLGEQFF
NA	TRBV5-1	TRBJ2-2	NA	TGCGCCAGCAAGGTGGGGGCGTCAAACACCGGGGAGCTGTTTTTT	CASKVGASNTGELFF
NA	TRBV15	TRBJ2-5	NA	TGTGCCACCAGCAGACAGGGGAGAGAGACCCAGTACTTC	CATSRQGRETQYF
NA	TRBV7-9	TRBJ1-2	NA	TGTGCCAGCAGCTTAGGACCGACAGCTTCAGGCTACACCTTC	CASSLGPTASGYTF
NA	TRBV2	TRBJ2-7	NA	TGTGCCAGCAGTGTCGACCTCTCCTACGAGCAGTACTTC	CASSVDLSYEQYF
TRBD1	TRBV28	TRBJ1-1	NA	TGTGCCAACAAAATGGACAGGCTGAACACTGAAGCTTTCTTT	CANKMDRLNTEAFF
NA	TRBV7-2	TRBJ1-1	few	TGTGCCAGCAGCCCGGACGGGAACACTGAAGCTTTCTTT	CASSPDGNTEAFF
NA	TRBV7-9	TRBJ1-5	NA	TGTGCCAGCAGCTTACAGGACAATCAGCCCCAGCATTTT	CASSLQDNQPQHF
TRBD2	TRBV9	TRBJ2-1	NA	TGTGCCAGCAGCCCTCGGACTAGCGGGGGCTCTGGGGGGGAGCAGTTCTTC	CASSPRTSGGSGGEQFF
NA	TRBV7-2	TRBJ2-3	NA	TGTGCCAGCAGCTTAGTATCAGATACGCAGTATTTT	CASSLVSDTQYF
NA	TRBV30	TRBJ1-4	NA	TGTGCCTGGAGTGTGTGGGAAGGATATGAAAAACTGTTTTTT	CAWSVWEGYEKLFF
NA	TRBV2	TRBJ2-3	NA	TGTGCCAGCAGTAGACAGGTTAGCACAGATACGCAGTATTTT	CASSRQVSTDTQYF
NA	TRBV19	TRBJ1-5	NA	TGTGCCAGTAGTACGAGTAACAATCAGCCCCAGCATTTT	CASSTSNNQPQHF
TRBD1	TRBV30	TRBJ1-2	NA	TGTGCCTGGAGGGGACAGGAGAACGTCTATGGCTACACCTTC	CAWRGQENVYGYTF
NA	TRBV19	TRBJ2-7	NA	TGTGCCAGTAGTATAGTTGGGGAATCCTACGAGCAGTACTTC	CASSIVGESYEQYF
TRBD1	TRBV7-9	TRBJ2-3	NA	TGTGCCAGCAGCTTAGACAGGGGGTCAGATACGCAGTATTTT	CASSLDRGSDTQYF
TRBD1	TRBV9	TRBJ1-2	NA	TGTGCCAGCAGCACCCGGGGACAGGGCTATAGCTACACCTTC	CASSTRGQGYSYTF
NA	TRBV29-1	TRBJ2-1	NA	TGCAGCGTTGAACGATTCAATGAGCAGTTCTTC	CSVERFNEQFF
TRBD2	TRBV4-2	TRBJ2-1	NA	TGTGCCAGCGGTCTAGCGGGAACCAATGAGCAGTTCTTC	CASGLAGTNEQFF
NA	TRBV9	TRBJ2-2	once	TGTGCCAGCAGCGTAGGGTTTGGGGAGCTGTTTTTT	CASSVGFGELFF
TRBD1	TRBV6-5	TRBJ1-4	few	TGTGCCAGCAGCCGGGACAGGGGGCAACTGTTTTTT	CASSRDRGQLFF
NA	TRBV28	TRBJ2-7	once	TGTGCCAGCAGGTGGGGGAGGACCTACGAGCAGTACTTC	CASRWGRTYEQYF
TRBD1	TRBV7-9	TRBJ1-1	many	TGTGCCAGCAGCCCCCAGGGGGCTGACGCTGAAGCTTTCTTT	CASSPQGADAEAFF
TRBD2	TRBV6-5	TRBJ2-3	NA	TGTGCCAGCAAGATTAGCGGGAGTGCAGATACGCAGTATTTT	CASKISGSADTQYF
NA	TRBV7-8	TRBJ2-7	NA	TGTGCCAGCAGCCATATACGGAATTCCTACGAGCAGTACTTC	CASSHIRNSYEQYF
NA	TRBV5-6	TRBJ2-3	NA	TGTGCCAGCAGCTTGGAAGTCGGCGCAGATACGCAGTATTTT	CASSLEVGADTQYF
TRBD2	TRBV29-1	TRBJ2-1	NA	TGCAGCGTTGAAGGACTAGCGGGGACCTACAATGAGCAGTTCTTC	CSVEGLAGTYNEQFF
NA	TRBV30	TRBJ1-3	NA	TGTGCCTGGACCCAGAAAAACTCTGGAAACACCATATATTTT	CAWTQKNSGNTIYF
NA	TRBV6-1	TRBJ2-2	many	TGTGCCAGCAGTGAAGGACGGTTCACCGGGGAGCTGTTTTTT	CASSEGRFTGELFF
NA	TRBV10-3	TRBJ1-1	NA	TGTGCCACCAAAGTGAGCATGAACACTGAAGCTTTCTTT	CATKVSMNTEAFF
NA	TRBV5-1	TRBJ2-5	NA	TGCGCCAGCAGCCCCGGGGTTGGGGAAATTGGAGAGACCCAGTACTTC	CASSPGVGEIGETQYF
NA	TRBV7-2	TRBJ2-4	once	TGTGCCAGCAGCTTAAATCGGGGGGCAAACATTCAGTACTTC	CASSLNRGANIQYF
NA	TRBV7-2	TRBJ2-6	NA	TGTGCCAGCAGCTCACAGCGGGCATCTGGGGCCAACGTCCTGACTTTC	CASSSQRASGANVLTF
NA	TRBV2	TRBJ2-1	NA	TGTGCCAGCAGTCAAATACTCTACAATGAGCAGTTCTTC	CASSQILYNEQFF
NA	TRBV7-2	TRBJ2-3	NA	TGTGCCAGCAGCTTAGTACCCCTGGGCACAGATACGCAGTATTTT	CASSLVPLGTDTQYF
NA	TRBV5-5	TRBJ2-3	NA	TGTGCCAGCACCCAGGGACCCACAGATACGCAGTATTTT	CASTQGPTDTQYF
NA	TRBV18	TRBJ1-1	few	TGTGCCAGCTCAGTCGAACAGGGAGGAGGCACTGAAGCTTTCTTT	CASSVEQGGGTEAFF
TRBD2	TRBV14	TRBJ2-7	NA	TGTGCCAGCAGCCATATCGGCGGGAGTTTCTCCTACGAGCAGTACTTC	CASSHIGGSFSYEQYF